The T cell receptor (beta chain) described here comes from a study of OX40 agonist ivuxolimab in advanced cancers. Only in-frame clones appear in the TCRdb table, and some are missing; sequencing was by immunoSEQ multiplex PCR. The table includes more than 50,000 clones, 80% detected once. V lost 3 bases, J lost 2 bases, and 5 bases stayed unmatched. There are 16 residues in the CDR3. Germline V gene data show CDR1 as SGHVS and CDR2 as FQNEAQ. The V call is TRBV7-8, the J call TRBJ2-7; 12 bases match TRBD2. The TCR was taken from an adult with an advanced solid tumor such as melanoma, head and neck, liver or kidney cancer. Sequenced material: CD4+ or CD8+ T cells sorted from blood, taken in a trial of the OX40 agonist ivuxolimab. The CDR3 coding sequence is TGTGCCAGCAGCTTCCGTCTAGCGGGGGGGCCCTACGAGCAGTACTTC. This codes for CASSFRLAGGPYEQYF.